The rows below give T cell receptor beta chains drawn from one sample of a study of blood T cell repertoires in COVID-19. Only in-frame clones appear in the TCRdb table, and some are missing; sequencing was by immunoSEQ multiplex PCR. The table shows over 150,000 clones, with roughly 91% occurring only once. Sequencing was carried out using peripheral blood. The receptors here all came from a young man with COVID-19, enrolled during active disease. The CDR3 runs from the conserved cysteine through the conserved F or W. Fields, in order: D gene, V gene, J gene, clone size, CDR3 DNA, CDR3 protein. A D gene is named only where the DNA matches it firmly. Clone size is given for some rows only: seen once, a few or many times, or a class if the clone is expanded.

>TRBD2|TRBV11-2|TRBJ2-2|NA
TGTGCCAGCAGCTGGACTAGCGGGAGCCCCGGGGAGCTGTTTTTT
CASSWTSGSPGELFF
>NA|TRBV6-5|TRBJ1-6|NA
TGTGCCAGCAGTTTGGGACAAATGGGAACGGATTCACCCCTCCACTTT
CASSLGQMGTDSPLHF
>TRBD1|TRBV6-2/TRBV6-3|TRBJ2-1|NA
TGTGCCAGCAGTTACTCCATTACCGGGGACAGGGATCGGGGCTCCTACAATGAGCAGTTCTTC
CASSYSITGDRDRGSYNEQFF
>TRBD2|TRBV2|TRBJ2-7|NA
TGTGCCAGCAGTCCCCGGACTAGCGCCAGTATCTACGAGCAGTACTTC
CASSPRTSASIYEQYF
>NA|TRBV21-1|TRBJ1-5|once
TGTGCCAGCAGAGGACAGGGACCTGATCAGCCCCAGCATTTT
CASRGQGPDQPQHF
>NA|TRBV3-1/TRBV3-2|TRBJ2-3|NA
TGTGCCAGCAGCCAAGGAGGGCAGGGGATCACAGATACGCAGTATTTT
CASSQGGQGITDTQYF
>TRBD1|TRBV7-6|TRBJ2-7|NA
TGTGCCAGCAGCTTGGGACAGGGGGTGTACGAGCAGTACTTC
CASSLGQGVYEQYF
>NA|TRBV19|TRBJ2-7|NA
TGTGCCAGTAGTACCTCTCTCGGGGTTTCCTACGAGCAGTACTTC
CASSTSLGVSYEQYF
>TRBD1|TRBV27|TRBJ2-7|NA
TGTGCCAGCAGTTTGGGGACAGGGCCCCTTTACGAGCAGTACTTC
CASSLGTGPLYEQYF
>NA|TRBV4-2|TRBJ2-3|NA
TGTGCCAGCAGCCCCAAGATTGAGGGCTTCAGCACAGATACGCAGTATTTT
CASSPKIEGFSTDTQYF